The TCR beta chain under discussion was sequenced for a study of blood T cell repertoires in COVID-19. Repertoires were generated with immunoSEQ multiplex PCR, while TCRdb's copy carries only in-frame clones and drops some. Counted here are some 31,000 clones, about 91% occurring once; the ten biggest clones make up more than 8%. Trimming took 4 bases from V and 6 from J; bases not matched to a gene: 8. The CDR3 is 15 residues long. Germline V gene data show CDR1 as SGHNT and CDR2 as YYREEE (reference sequence). The V gene is TRBV5-4, the J gene TRBJ2-7; 12 nucleotides line up with TRBD2. The clonotype originates from a human donor with active COVID-19. The donor label of this sample is uncertain. Source material: peripheral blood. CDR3 DNA sequence: TGTGCCAGCAGCCCGCGACTAGCGGGAGAGGGCGAGCAGTACTTC. Its protein is CASSPRLAGEGEQYF. Full variable domain (rest looked up from reference TRBV5-4 and TRBJ2-7): ETGVTQSPTHLIKTRGQQVTLRCSSQSGHNTVSWYQQALGQGPQFIFQYYREEENGRGNFPPRFSGLQFPNYSSELNVNALELDDSALYLCASSPRLAGEGEQYFGPGTRLTVT.